This T cell receptor (beta chain) was recorded in a study of blood T cells in healthy people across ages. The ends lost 0 bases at V and 0 bases at J; junction bases unmatched: 8. Germline V lookup: CDR1 MRHNA, CDR2 SNTAGT. The CDR3 is made up of 18 amino acids. About this clonotype: Its target is not known.

Study observations and caveats: TCR beta diversity per million T cells fell roughly linearly with age. Long-lived donors carried more naive CD4+ cells and greater diversity than aged donors.

PCR was performed a second time for about 7 to 12 cycles using a sample-barcoded 5' primer and a J-beta primer mix. One entry per CDR3 protein, called by TCRdb with MiXCR from the 5' RACE reads. This table holds about 930,000 distinct CDR3 sequences, 25% to 35% found once. A further study also used this sample, focusing on T cells of mothers and their children.

Material: blood. The genes are TRBV6-4 and TRBJ2-1; 7 bases map to TRBD1. This TCR was sampled from a woman aged 40-49 years in good health. CDR3 coding DNA: TGTGCCAGCAGTGACTCAAAATGGGACAGAAGCTCCTACAATGAGCAGTTCTTC. Translated, it gives CASSDSKWDRSSYNEQFF.